This TCR beta chain originates from a study of chemoradiotherapy in HPV16-positive cancers. Sequenced by immunoSEQ multiplex PCR; TCRdb stores in-frame clones only, minus some. The sample yields about 68,000 clones, more than 70% seen once. V lost 8 bases and J lost 7, with 16 bases in between. Germline CDR1 SGHRS, CDR2 YFSETQ. The length of the CDR3 is 12 residues. This clone occurred once. This sequence joins TRBV5-1 and TRBJ2-7; D perhaps matches TRBD2 (6 bases). The source was blood, collected from a patient who underwent chemoradiotherapy. This sequence was found in a human donor with HPV-associated anogenital cancer. DNA for the CDR3: TGCGCCAGTTACGGCAGGGCGGGAGAGCAGTACTTC. This sequence encodes CASYGRAGEQYF.